What follows are 5 T cell receptor beta chains derived from one specimen sequenced in a study of regulatory T cells in long-lasting Graves disease. The time point was: persistent/refractory GD, antithyroid drugs over 5 years with positive TRAb. RNA isolated from PBMCs was used to make the TCR library. Construction of TCR beta libraries relied on iRepertoire HTBI primers and on Arm-PCR targeting CDR3 regions. TCRdb called the multiplex PCR reads again in MiXCR, with one record for every CDR3 protein. The data contain some 470,000 distinct CDR3 sequences, 20% to 25% of them singletons. Sequenced material: peripheral blood mononuclear cells (PBMCs), taken when the disease was refractory, from a patient treated with antithyroid drugs. These receptors were taken from a female donor with Graves disease.

This clonotype was seen at least ten times. The V and J genes are TRBV28 and TRBJ1-5, with a weak D call TRBD1 (5 bases). The V gene's germline CDR1 is MDHEN and CDR2 SYDVKM. The CDR3 has 15 amino acids. The germline V and J ends were trimmed by 4 bases and 4 bases, with 14 bases remaining between them. CDR3 loop: CASSSDPGGNQPQHF. The CDR3 DNA is TGTGCCAGCAGTTCTGACCCGGGGGGAAATCAGCCCCAGCATTTT. Drawing the rest from reference TRBV28 and TRBJ1-5, the complete variable domain is DVKVTQSSRYLVKRTGEKVFLECVQDMDHENMFWYRQDPGLGLRLIYFSYDVKMKEKGDIPEGYSVSREKKERFSLILESASTNQTSMYLCASSSDPGGNQPQHFGDGTRLSIL.

As concerns this clonotype: This may be a read error, as it is one base from a much larger clone. The chain combines TRBV6-2 or TRBV6-3 with TRBJ1-2; a weak D match, TRBD1 (5 bases). The CDR3 runs to 13 residues. Germline-derived CDR1 and CDR2 are MNHEY and SVGEGT. V was pared by 5 bases and J by 4 bases, with 11 bases between. CDR3 in DNA: TGTGCCAGCAGTCGGGGGTTGGCCTATGGCTACACCTTC. This gives the protein CASSRGLAYGYTF.

In this sample, this clonotype turned up a few times. The V gene is TRBV24-1, the J gene TRBJ2-7; D uncertain. This CDR3 is built from 13 residues. Germline lookup yields CDR1 KGHDR and CDR2 SFDVKD. The germline V and J ends were trimmed by 4 bases and 3 bases, with 9 bases remaining between them. The DNA of the CDR3 is TGTGCCACCAGTGAACTGGACGGCTACGAGCAGTACTTC. This sequence encodes CATSELDGYEQYF.

The V and J genes are TRBV11-2 and TRBJ2-5; TRBD2 agrees at 14 bases. The trim removed 5 bases at V and 5 bases at J, leaving 4 bases unmatched. This CDR3 is 15 amino acids long. Germline V gene data show CDR1 as SGHAT and CDR2 as FQNNGV. CDR3 DNA sequence: TGTGCCAGCAGCCGGACTAGCGGGGGGAGGGAGACCCAGTACTTC. Translating it yields CASSRTSGGRETQYF.

The sample holds many counts of this clonotype. This sequence joins TRBV20-1 and TRBJ2-7; 13 bases line up with TRBD2. The germline CDR1 and CDR2 sequences are DFQATT and SNEGSKA (reference sequence). The CDR3 has 17 residues. The V gene end was trimmed by 3 bases and the J gene end by 2 bases; junction bases not matched to a gene: 10. The CDR3 nucleotides are TGCAGTGCTAGGGGGACTAGCGGGAAGGGGAGTGCCTACGAGCAGTACTTC. This codes for CSARGTSGKGSAYEQYF.